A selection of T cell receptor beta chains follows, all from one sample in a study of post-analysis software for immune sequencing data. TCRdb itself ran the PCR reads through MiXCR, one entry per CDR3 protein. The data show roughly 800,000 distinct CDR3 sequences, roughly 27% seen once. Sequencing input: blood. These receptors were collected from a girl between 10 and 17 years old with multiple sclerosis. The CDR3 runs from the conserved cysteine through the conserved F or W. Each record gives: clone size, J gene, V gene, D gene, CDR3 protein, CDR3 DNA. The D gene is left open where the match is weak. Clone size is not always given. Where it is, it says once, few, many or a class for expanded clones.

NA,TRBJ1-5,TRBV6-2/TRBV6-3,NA,CASRPSGVSNQPQHF,TGTGCCAGTAGACCTTCTGGGGTAAGCAATCAGCCCCAGCATTTT
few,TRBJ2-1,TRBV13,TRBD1,CASSPFRDRVSYNEQFF,TGTGCCAGCAGCCCTTTCCGGGACAGGGTTTCCTACAATGAGCAGTTCTTC
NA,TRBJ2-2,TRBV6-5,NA,CASREAGELFF,TGTGCCAGCAGAGAGGCCGGGGAGCTGTTTTTT
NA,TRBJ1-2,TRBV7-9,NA,CASSLDSRGSIEGYTF,TGTGCCAGCAGCTTAGATTCCCGGGGCTCTATAGAAGGCTACACCTTC
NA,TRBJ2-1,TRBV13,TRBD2,CASSLRRLADNEQFF,TGTGCCAGCAGCTTAAGGAGACTAGCGGACAATGAGCAGTTCTTC
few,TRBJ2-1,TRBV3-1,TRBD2,CASSQELAGGPIVWNEQFF,TGTGCCAGCAGCCAAGAACTAGCGGGAGGGCCAATAGTGTGGAATGAGCAGTTCTTC
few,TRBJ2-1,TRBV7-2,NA,CASSLAIGSSYNEQFF,TGTGCCAGCAGCTTAGCGATCGGGAGCTCCTACAATGAGCAGTTCTTC
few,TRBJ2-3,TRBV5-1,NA,CASRLGADTQYF,TGCGCCAGCAGGTTAGGGGCCGATACGCAGTATTTT
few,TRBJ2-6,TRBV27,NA,CASSGLDGANVLTF,TGTGCCAGCAGTGGACTGGACGGGGCCAACGTCCTGACTTTC
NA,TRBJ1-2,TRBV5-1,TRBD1,CASSLAVGQGDYGYTF,TGCGCCAGCAGCTTGGCCGTCGGGCAGGGGGACTATGGCTACACCTTC
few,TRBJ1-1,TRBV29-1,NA,CSVHQKQGPSEAFF,TGCAGCGTCCACCAAAAACAGGGACCTAGTGAAGCTTTCTTT
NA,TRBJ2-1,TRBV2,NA,CASSATSARSYNEQFF,TGTGCCAGCAGTGCGACTAGTGCGAGGTCCTACAATGAGCAGTTCTTC
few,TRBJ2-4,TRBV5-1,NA,CASSFEGAKNIQYF,TGCGCCAGCAGCTTTGAGGGAGCCAAAAACATTCAGTACTTC
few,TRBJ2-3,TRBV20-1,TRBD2,CSAREPSSGGSTDTQYF,TGCAGTGCTAGGGAACCCTCTAGCGGGGGTAGCACAGATACGCAGTATTTT
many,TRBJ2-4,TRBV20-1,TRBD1,CSARDGAQGDIQYF,TGCAGTGCTAGAGATGGAGCCCAGGGGGACATTCAGTACTTC
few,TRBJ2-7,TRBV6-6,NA,CASSRGLNYEQYF,TGTGCCAGCAGCCGGGGCCTAAACTACGAGCAGTACTTC
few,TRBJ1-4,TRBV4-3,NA,CASSQDLPSPRGKLFF,TGCGCCAGCAGCCAAGATCTACCCAGCCCTCGTGGAAAACTGTTTTTT
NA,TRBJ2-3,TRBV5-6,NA,CASSLQPDTQYF,TGTGCCAGCAGCTTACAACCAGATACGCAGTATTTT
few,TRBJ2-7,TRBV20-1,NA,CSASGRVGSYEQYF,TGCAGTGCTAGTGGACGGGTGGGCTCCTACGAGCAGTACTTC
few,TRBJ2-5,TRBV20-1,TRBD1,CSPRQGETQYF,TGCAGTCCCAGACAGGGGGAGACCCAGTACTTC
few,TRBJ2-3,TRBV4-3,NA,CASSVRRSDTQYF,TGCGCCAGCAGCGTCAGGCGTTCAGATACGCAGTATTTT
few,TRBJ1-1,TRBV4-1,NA,CASSQVGTSNTEAFF,TGCGCCAGCAGCCAAGTGGGGACGTCGAACACTGAAGCTTTCTTT
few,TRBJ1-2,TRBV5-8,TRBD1,CASSLAMGQGRGYTF,TGTGCCAGCAGCTTGGCAATGGGACAGGGACGTGGCTACACCTTC
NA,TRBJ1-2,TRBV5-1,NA,CASSFDGGDYTF,TGCGCCAGCAGCTTTGACGGCGGTGACTACACCTTC
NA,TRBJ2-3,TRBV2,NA,CATHPRALADTQYF,TGTGCCACCCACCCCAGGGCCCTAGCGGATACGCAGTATTTT
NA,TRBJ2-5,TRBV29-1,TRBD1,CSVDGGTGGIGETQYF,TGCAGCGTTGATGGGGGGACAGGGGGAATTGGAGAGACCCAGTACTTC
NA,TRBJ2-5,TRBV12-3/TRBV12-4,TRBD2,CASSSSGGAPGTQYF,TGTGCCAGCAGTTCAAGCGGGGGAGCCCCAGGGACCCAGTACTTC
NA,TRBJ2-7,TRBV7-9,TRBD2,CASSFSGRALGEQYF,TGTGCCAGCAGCTTTAGCGGGAGGGCCCTTGGCGAGCAGTACTTC
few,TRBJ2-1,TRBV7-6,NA,CASSLLPGHSSYNEQFF,TGTGCCAGCAGCTTATTACCGGGACACTCCTCCTACAATGAGCAGTTCTTC
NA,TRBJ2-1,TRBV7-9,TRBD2,CASRQAPVAGGNEQFF,TGTGCCAGCAGGCAGGCCCCGGTAGCGGGAGGCAATGAGCAGTTCTTC
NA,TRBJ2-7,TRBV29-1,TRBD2,CSVPTLAGGPHEQYF,TGCAGCGTGCCGACACTAGCGGGAGGGCCCCACGAGCAGTACTTC
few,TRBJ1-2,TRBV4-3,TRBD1,CASSLRQGHGYTF,TGCGCCAGCAGCCTCCGACAGGGCCATGGCTACACCTTC
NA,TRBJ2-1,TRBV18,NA,CASSPPPGLDNEQFF,TGTGCCAGCTCACCGCCCCCCGGGCTGGACAATGAGCAGTTCTTC
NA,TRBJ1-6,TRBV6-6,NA,CASTTSPGPRNSPLHF,TGTGCCAGCACCACAAGCCCGGGACCCCGAAATTCACCCCTCCACTTT
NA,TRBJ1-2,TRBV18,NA,CASSPFDGRNYGYTF,TGTGCCAGCTCACCTTTCGACGGACGAAACTATGGCTACACCTTC
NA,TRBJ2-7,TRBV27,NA,CASGGPYEQYF,TGTGCCAGCGGGGGGCCCTACGAGCAGTACTTC
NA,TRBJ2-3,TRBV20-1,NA,CSASIGVVLSTDTQYF,TGCAGTGCTAGTATTGGTGTGGTTCTCAGCACAGATACGCAGTATTTT
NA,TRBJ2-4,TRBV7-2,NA,CASSLVGGMGSIQYF,TGTGCCAGCAGCTTAGTGGGGGGAATGGGAAGCATTCAGTACTTC
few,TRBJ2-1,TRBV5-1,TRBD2,CASSFTGGSNEQFF,TGCGCCAGCAGCTTTACGGGGGGGAGCAATGAGCAGTTCTTC
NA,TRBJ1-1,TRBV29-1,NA,CSVESEAFF,TGCAGCGTTGAAAGTGAAGCTTTCTTT
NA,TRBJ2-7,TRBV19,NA,CASSMGSGSEQYF,TGTGCCAGTAGTATGGGTAGCGGTAGCGAGCAGTACTTC
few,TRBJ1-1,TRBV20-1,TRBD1,CSANLDRGTEAFF,TGCAGTGCTAACCTCGACAGGGGCACTGAAGCTTTCTTT
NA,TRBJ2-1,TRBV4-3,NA,CASSQGFFLAFNEQFF,TGCGCCAGCAGCCAAGGATTCTTCCTAGCGTTTAATGAGCAGTTCTTC
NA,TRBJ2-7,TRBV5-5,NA,CASSLAGGGPSYEQYF,TGTGCCAGCAGCTTGGCCGGAGGGGGCCCATCCTACGAGCAGTACTTC
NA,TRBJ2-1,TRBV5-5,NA,CASSLLFSGTPYNEQFF,TGTGCCAGCAGCTTGCTTTTCTCGGGAACACCCTACAATGAGCAGTTCTTC
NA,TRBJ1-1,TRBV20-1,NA,CSATRTLNTEAFF,TGCAGTGCTACACGGACACTGAACACTGAAGCTTTCTTT
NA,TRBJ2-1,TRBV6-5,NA,CASTPQGLYNEQFF,TGTGCCAGCACACCCCAGGGTCTATACAATGAGCAGTTCTTC
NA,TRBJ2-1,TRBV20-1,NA,CSAPSGSDFNEQFF,TGCAGTGCTCCCTCGGGTTCAGACTTCAATGAGCAGTTCTTC
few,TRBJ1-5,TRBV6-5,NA,CASSSHNQPQHF,TGTGCCAGCAGTTCCCACAATCAGCCCCAGCATTTT
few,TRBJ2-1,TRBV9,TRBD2,CASSEGLGVSAGNEQFF,TGTGCCAGCAGCGAGGGACTAGGAGTGTCGGCAGGGAATGAGCAGTTCTTC
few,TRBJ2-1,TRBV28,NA,CASSFSGANEQFF,TGTGCCAGCAGTTTCTCTGGGGCAAATGAGCAGTTCTTC